This entry describes one T cell receptor beta chain. Its specificity is not known. The CDR3 is 16 residues long. Germline values: CDR1 LNHDA, CDR2 SQIVND (reference sequence). V was shortened by 7 bases and J by 4 bases, with 19 bases between the two germline ends. The entry originates in a study of shared clonotypes between healthy human individuals. Study results and limitations: Incomplete sequencing of sorted subsets was indicated by rarefaction despite large depth. Relative to memory subsets, naive subsets generally showed larger estimated richness.

On sorted subsets, replicate PCRs used approximately 200 ng DNA, or roughly 30,000 T cell genomes. This table comes from immunoSEQ multiplex PCR, and its TCRdb copy is limited to in-frame clones, with some not included. The sample consists of over a million clones, about 80% of them appearing once. The chain joins TRBV19 to TRBJ2-2; maybe TRBD2 (5 bases). The sample comprised memory CD4+ T cells sorted from blood. Subset specified: CD45RA-negative fraction. This sequence originates from a young man in good health. DNA for the CDR3: TGTGCCAGTACCACTCGGGGTATGGTGCCCACCGGGGAGCTGTTTTTT. As protein: CASTTRGMVPTGELFF.